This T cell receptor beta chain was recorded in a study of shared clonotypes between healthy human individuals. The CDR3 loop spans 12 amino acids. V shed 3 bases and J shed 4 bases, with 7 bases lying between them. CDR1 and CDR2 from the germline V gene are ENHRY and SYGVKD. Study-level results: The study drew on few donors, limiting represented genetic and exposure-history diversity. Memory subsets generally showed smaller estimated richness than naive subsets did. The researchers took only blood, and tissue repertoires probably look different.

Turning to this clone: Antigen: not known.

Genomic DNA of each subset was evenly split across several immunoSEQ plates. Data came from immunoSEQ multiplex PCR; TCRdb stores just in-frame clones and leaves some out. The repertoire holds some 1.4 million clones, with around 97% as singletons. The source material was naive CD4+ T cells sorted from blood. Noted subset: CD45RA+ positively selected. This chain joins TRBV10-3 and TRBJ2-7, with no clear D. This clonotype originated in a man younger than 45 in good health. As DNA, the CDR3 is TGTGCCATCAGTGAAGGTCAGTACGAGCAGTACTTC. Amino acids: CAISEGQYEQYF.